These 9 T cell receptor beta chains were all obtained from the same sample, sequenced in a study of blood T cell repertoires in COVID-19. Repertoires were generated with immunoSEQ multiplex PCR, while TCRdb's copy carries only in-frame clones and drops some. Among about 230,000 clones listed, approximately 84% were seen once. The sample was peripheral blood. These receptors came from a man aged 50-60 years with active or convalescent COVID-19.

The chain couples TRBV30 to TRBJ2-7; D perhaps matches TRBD1 (6 bases). The CDR3 runs 14 residues. V lost 5 bases and J 2 bases, leaving 16 bases between the germline ends. Germline CDR1 and CDR2: GTSNPN and SVGIG (reference sequence). The CDR3 spells CAWCAGTYPYEQYF. Written as DNA, the CDR3 is TGTGCCTGGTGCGCCGGGACATACCCCTACGAGCAGTACTTC.

The rearrangement links TRBV3-1 (or the pseudogene TRBV3-2) to TRBJ2-7; 9 nucleotides align to TRBD1. CDR1 and CDR2 (germline): LGHDT, YNNKEL (reference sequence). With V trimmed by 4 bases and J by 4 bases, 8 bases remained unmatched. CDR3 length: 15 amino acids. CDR3 residues: CASSRGQDRGYEQYF. The CDR3 coding sequence is TGTGCCAGCAGCCGGGGACAGGACAGGGGATACGAGCAGTACTTC.

The gene calls are TRBV7-8 and TRBJ1-1; TRBD1 agrees at 7 bases. V dropped 3 bases and J dropped 4; count of bases not matched to a gene: 5. This CDR3 has 14 amino acids. Per the germline V gene, CDR1 is SGHVS and CDR2 is FQNEAQ. The CDR3 loop reads CASSFTGVGTEAFF. CDR3 sequence (DNA): TGTGCCAGCAGCTTTACAGGGGTTGGCACTGAAGCTTTCTTT.

This chain connects TRBV2 to TRBJ1-2; perhaps TRBD1 as D (5 bases). Germline CDR1 SNHLY, CDR2 FYNNEI. Trimming stripped 4 bases from V and 8 bases from J, with 20 bases between. The CDR3 loop spans 15 amino acids. The CDR3 nucleotides are TGTGCCAGCAGTGCCTTGGGGCAGGGCGCGCAAGGCTACACCTTC. Its protein product is CASSALGQGAQGYTF.

The V call is TRBV30, the J call TRBJ1-5; the match to TRBD1 covers 7 bases. Per germline, CDR1 GTSNPN and CDR2 SVGIG (reference sequence). The CDR3 runs 12 residues. V was pared by 5 bases and J by 2 bases, with 0 bases of the junction left unmatched. The DNA of the CDR3 is TGTGCCTGGCAGGGGGGCAATCAGCCCCAGCATTTT. It encodes CAWQGGNQPQHF.

The J gene is TRBJ2-5, the V gene TRBV4-1, with D possibly TRBD1 on 5 matching bases. V gave up 0 bases and J gave up 4 bases, with 18 bases separating them. Looked up from germline, CDR1 is MGHRA and CDR2 is YSYEKL. This CDR3 comprises 17 residues. Here the CDR3 reads CASSQERLGRAAETQYF. In DNA form, the CDR3 reads TGCGCCAGCAGCCAAGAAAGATTGGGCAGGGCGGCAGAGACCCAGTACTTC.

V usage is TRBV5-1 and J usage is TRBJ1-2, with 8 nucleotides matching TRBD1. The ends lost 6 bases at V and 4 bases at J; junction bases unmatched: 2. Germline V gives CDR1 SGHRS, CDR2 YFSETQ. This CDR3 is built from 12 residues. The CDR3 nucleotides are TGCGCCAGCACAACAGGGGGCTATGGCTACACCTTC. It translates to CASTTGGYGYTF.

The chain couples TRBV6-6 to TRBJ2-6; weak D call: TRBD1 (6 bases). This CDR3 is 16 amino acids long. Germline V gene data show CDR1 as MNHNY and CDR2 as SVGAGI (reference sequence). The V end lost 8 bases, the J end lost 0 bases, and 14 bases lay between the germline ends. The chain's CDR3 is CASDGTNNSGANVLTF. DNA for the CDR3: TGTGCCAGCGATGGGACAAACAACTCTGGGGCCAACGTCCTGACTTTC.

A single count supports this clone. The chain couples TRBV28 to TRBJ1-5, with 9 bases aligning to TRBD1. The CDR3 extends over 14 amino acids. V trimming: 6 bases; J trimming: 6 bases; junction bases outside the gene matches: 6. CDR1 MDHEN and CDR2 SYDVKM come from the germline V gene. CDR3 in DNA: TGTGCCAGCAGCACAGGGGGCGAAGGTCAGCCCCAGCATTTT. Its translation: CASSTGGEGQPQHF.